The T cell receptor beta chain described here comes from a study of CD8+CD57+ T cells in acquired aplastic anemia. Looking at the study overall: Sorted CD4+ and CD8+ cells gave an average of roughly 3 ug of DNA. There were roughly 10 million reads, on average, for CD4+ cells from healthy donors.

General study points: Patients and controls shared 25 to 30 CD8+ CDR3 sequences, which appeared highly expressed in patients and within their immunodominant clones.

With regard to this clonotype: Its cognate antigen is unknown.

According to the study, genomic DNA was the template for TCR beta VDJ and CDR3 profiling. MiXCR, applied by TCRdb to the reads, yields one record per CDR3 protein. The repertoire holds 80,000 or so distinct CDR3 sequences, with 40% to 50% as singletons. The specimen sequenced was sorted CD4+, CD8+, or CD8+CD57+ T cells (not recorded which) from PBMCs. This TCR was recovered from a human donor in good health, serving as a control.

For the CDR3, the DNA is TGTGCCAGTAGTACCCTCCCAAGGGGGGAAGCTTTCTTT. Translated, it gives CASSTLPRGEAFF. The chain couples TRBV19 to TRBJ1-1, with a possible D match to TRBD1 (6 bases). The CDR3 has 13 residues. Trimming removed 4 bases from V and 8 bases from J, with 14 bases in between. Germline-derived CDR1 and CDR2 are LNHDA and SQIVND (reference sequence). Variable domain in full (rest from reference TRBV19 and TRBJ1-1): DGGITQSPKYLFRKEGQNVTLSCEQNLNHDAMYWYRQDPGQGLRLIYYSQIVNDFQKGDIAEGYSVSREKKESFPLTVTSAQKNPTAFYLCASSTLPRGEAFFGQGTRLTVV.